A selection of T cell receptor beta chains follows, all from one sample in a study of blood T cell repertoires in COVID-19. Assay: immunoSEQ multiplex PCR; the TCRdb copy retains only in-frame clones and omits some. The table includes roughly 390,000 clones, 85% detected once. Sequencing was done on a sample of peripheral blood. These TCRs come from a woman under 30 with acute or convalescent COVID-19. The CDR3 runs from the conserved cysteine through the conserved F or W. D genes are given only for firm matches. Where a row states a size, it is once, few, many or the class of an expanded clone; other rows omit it.

clone_size | j_call | d_call | v_call | cdr3_aa | cdr3_nt
. | TRBJ2-7 | TRBD1 | TRBV9 | CASSPDREDEQYF | TGTGCCAGCAGCCCGGACAGGGAGGACGAGCAGTACTTC
. | TRBJ1-5 | . | TRBV19 | CASDDSGSYQPQHF | TGTGCCAGTGACGACTCGGGGAGCTATCAGCCCCAGCATTTT
. | TRBJ2-3 | TRBD1 | TRBV5-1 | CASSFGTGPSADTQYF | TGCGCCAGCAGCTTTGGGACAGGTCCTTCTGCGGATACGCAGTATTTT
few | TRBJ2-7 | TRBD1 | TRBV18 | CASSPPGTGTYEQYF | TGTGCCAGCTCACCACCGGGGACAGGGACCTACGAGCAGTACTTC
. | TRBJ1-1 | . | TRBV7-8 | CASREGILNTEAFF | TGTGCCAGCAGGGAGGGGATCCTGAACACTGAAGCTTTCTTT
. | TRBJ2-1 | TRBD2 | TRBV3-1/TRBV3-2 | CASSQDQREVYNEQFF | TGTGCCAGCAGCCAAGATCAGCGGGAGGTTTACAATGAGCAGTTCTTC
. | TRBJ2-7 | . | TRBV4-1 | CASSQEGGGEQYF | TGCGCCAGCAGCCAAGAGGGTGGAGGCGAGCAGTACTTC
. | TRBJ2-7 | TRBD1 | TRBV4-1 | CASSQVQGNEQYF | TGCGCCAGCAGCCAAGTACAGGGGAACGAGCAGTACTTC
. | TRBJ2-7 | TRBD2 | TRBV9 | CASSGGRESAYEQYF | TGTGCCAGCAGCGGAGGGCGGGAGTCTGCCTACGAGCAGTACTTC
. | TRBJ2-1 | TRBD2 | TRBV19 | CARKSIGTSGGCSYNEQFF | TGTGCCAGAAAGAGTATCGGGACTAGCGGGGGGTGCTCCTACAATGAGCAGTTCTTC
. | TRBJ2-2 | TRBD1 | TRBV30 | CAWFLRQGIDGELFF | TGTGCCTGGTTCCTTAGACAGGGGATCGACGGGGAGCTGTTTTTT
. | TRBJ1-2 | . | TRBV10-3 | CAISPGLIYGYTF | TGTGCCATCAGCCCGGGACTGATCTATGGCTACACCTTC
. | TRBJ2-7 | . | TRBV11-2 | CASSLGTPRLTYEQYF | TGTGCCAGCAGCTTAGGGACACCTCGACTTACCTACGAGCAGTACTTC
. | TRBJ2-3 | . | TRBV6-1 | CASSEDGPGFTDTQYF | TGTGCCAGCAGTGAGGATGGTCCGGGGTTCACAGATACGCAGTATTTT
. | TRBJ2-1 | TRBD2 | TRBV5-1 | CASSSGTNFYNEQFF | TGCGCCAGCAGCTCCGGGACTAATTTTTACAATGAGCAGTTCTTC
. | TRBJ2-7 | . | TRBV2 | CASSPERLEEQYF | TGTGCCAGCAGCCCGGAGAGGTTGGAAGAGCAGTACTTC
. | TRBJ1-1 | . | TRBV5-1 | CASSPVYLRREAFF | TGCGCCAGCAGCCCGGTTTACCTCCGTCGAGAAGCTTTCTTT
. | TRBJ1-3 | . | TRBV7-8 | CASSFRYPGNTIYF | TGTGCCAGCAGCTTTCGGTATCCCGGAAACACCATATATTTT
. | TRBJ1-5 | . | TRBV6-1 | CASRIWGGNQPQHF | TGTGCCAGCAGAATCTGGGGAGGCAATCAGCCCCAGCATTTT
once | TRBJ2-1 | TRBD2 | TRBV3-1/TRBV3-2 | CASSQEKRGGHEQFF | TGTGCCAGCAGCCAAGAAAAGCGGGGGGGCCATGAGCAGTTCTTC
. | TRBJ2-3 | . | TRBV2 | CASSGDTDTQYF | TGTGCCAGCTCCGGGGACACAGATACGCAGTATTTT
. | TRBJ2-2 | . | TRBV4-1 | CASSQSLNTGELFF | TGCGCCAGCAGCCAGAGCCTCAACACCGGGGAGCTGTTTTTT
. | TRBJ2-1 | . | TRBV6-6 | CASSDLSPGNEQFF | TGTGCCAGCAGTGACCTATCCCCGGGGAATGAGCAGTTCTTC
. | TRBJ2-7 | . | TRBV19 | CASSPPGSGPPEQYF | TGTGCCAGTTCCCCCCCTGGCAGTGGTCCCCCCGAGCAGTACTTC
. | TRBJ2-3 | . | TRBV3-1/TRBV3-2 | CASSRTTRTDTQYF | TGTGCCAGCAGCCGGACTACCCGCACAGATACGCAGTATTTT
once | TRBJ1-1 | . | TRBV6-1 | CASSDRRGYYTEAFF | TGTGCCAGCAGTGACCGGCGGGGGTATTACACTGAAGCTTTCTTT
few | TRBJ2-7 | . | TRBV7-3 | CASSLMRGTPYEQYF | TGTGCCAGCAGCTTAATGCGCGGAACCCCCTACGAGCAGTACTTC
. | TRBJ2-7 | . | TRBV29-1 | CSVEVSGDLTYEQYF | TGCAGCGTTGAAGTCTCGGGGGACCTAACCTACGAGCAGTACTTC
. | TRBJ1-1 | TRBD1 | TRBV2 | CASRDRYDTEAFF | TGTGCCAGCAGGGACAGGTACGACACTGAAGCTTTCTTT
. | TRBJ1-1 | . | TRBV6-5 | CASRRRKITTEAFF | TGTGCCAGCAGGCGCCGAAAAATTACCACTGAAGCTTTCTTT
. | TRBJ2-2 | TRBD1 | TRBV11-2 | CASSSRRQGATGELFF | TGTGCCAGCAGCTCAAGGCGGCAGGGGGCCACCGGGGAGCTGTTTTTT
. | TRBJ2-1 | . | TRBV12-5 | CASGFRGPGLLFLPLSNEQFF | TGTGCTAGTGGTTTCAGGGGTCCGGGACTATTGTTCCTCCCCTTGAGCAATGAGCAGTTCTTC
. | TRBJ2-2 | TRBD2 | TRBV7-2 | CATTNPGAGGRFSTGELFF | TGTGCCACCACCAACCCGGGGGCGGGGGGCCGCTTCTCTACCGGGGAGCTGTTTTTT
. | TRBJ1-1 | TRBD1 | TRBV25-1 | CASSQSTGFTEAFF | TGTGCCAGCAGTCAATCGACAGGGTTCACTGAAGCTTTCTTT
few | TRBJ1-3 | TRBD1 | TRBV28 | CASTIGGTSSGNTIYF | TGTGCCAGCACCATAGGGGGCACGAGCTCTGGAAACACCATATATTTT
few | TRBJ1-4 | . | TRBV9 | CASSPGPGEKLFF | TGTGCCAGCAGTCCAGGGCCCGGGGAAAAACTGTTTTTT
. | TRBJ2-4 | . | TRBV12-2 | CASRFLRDRELLAKNIQYF | TGTGCAAGTCGCTTCCTCCGGGACAGGGAACTCCTAGCCAAAAACATTCAGTACTTC
. | TRBJ2-7 | . | TRBV30 | CAWTSGQSYEQYF | TGTGCCTGGACGAGCGGACAGAGCTACGAGCAGTACTTC
. | TRBJ1-4 | TRBD1 | TRBV6-6 | CASSRTGGWGNEKLFF | TGTGCCAGCAGTCGGACAGGGGGATGGGGGAATGAAAAACTGTTTTTT
. | TRBJ2-3 | TRBD2 | TRBV7-8 | CASSQGAGVPDTQYF | TGTGCCAGCAGCCAGGGAGCGGGAGTCCCAGATACGCAGTATTTT
. | TRBJ2-7 | . | TRBV28 | CASSLLRGLLYEQYF | TGTGCCAGCAGTTTGCTTCGAGGGCTTCTCTACGAGCAGTACTTC
. | TRBJ2-7 | . | TRBV19 | CASSINVLAEQYF | TGTGCCAGTAGTATTAACGTCTTGGCCGAGCAGTACTTC
. | TRBJ1-1 | . | TRBV19 | CASRDITEAFF | TGTGCCAGTAGGGACATCACTGAAGCTTTCTTT
. | TRBJ2-7 | . | TRBV20-1 | CSASFSYGYEQYF | TGCAGTGCTAGTTTTAGCTACGGCTACGAGCAGTACTTC
. | TRBJ2-6 | . | TRBV4-2 | CASSPRSSGANVLTF | TGTGCCAGCAGCCCAAGGAGCTCTGGGGCCAACGTCCTGACTTTC
. | TRBJ1-3 | . | TRBV29-1 | CSVEQGSGNTIYF | TGCAGCGTTGAGCAGGGGTCTGGAAACACCATATATTTT
. | TRBJ2-1 | . | TRBV10-3 | CAISENREWYNEQFF | TGTGCCATCAGTGAGAATCGGGAGTGGTACAATGAGCAGTTCTTC
once | TRBJ1-6 | . | TRBV14 | CASSQERQVPIHF | TGTGCCAGCAGCCAAGAACGGCAGGTTCCTATCCACTTT
few | TRBJ2-7 | . | TRBV11-2 | CASSLEGPGPIVEQYF | TGTGCCAGCAGCTTAGAGGGCCCAGGGCCCATAGTCGAGCAGTACTTC
. | TRBJ2-1 | TRBD1 | TRBV2 | CASRGTGLNEQFF | TGTGCCAGCAGGGGGACAGGGTTAAATGAGCAGTTCTTC
. | TRBJ2-1 | TRBD2 | TRBV7-9 | CASSPHTSGRSHEQFF | TGTGCCAGCAGCCCGCACACTAGCGGGAGGTCCCATGAGCAGTTCTTC
. | TRBJ2-1 | . | TRBV10-3 | CAISDAANEQFF | TGTGCCATCAGTGACGCGGCCAATGAGCAGTTCTTC
few | TRBJ1-2 | . | TRBV27 | CASSPLGAGLNYGYTF | TGTGCCAGCAGTCCTTTAGGGGCAGGGCTTAACTATGGCTACACCTTC
once | TRBJ1-2 | TRBD1 | TRBV4-1 | CASSLGPQGEYYGYTF | TGCGCCAGCAGCCTGGGACCACAGGGGGAGTACTATGGCTACACCTTC
. | TRBJ2-3 | . | TRBV7-9 | CASRRDLPTDTQYF | TGTGCCAGCAGGAGGGACTTACCCACAGATACGCAGTATTTT
once | TRBJ1-2 | . | TRBV3-1/TRBV3-2 | CASSQGGTTNYGYTF | TGTGCCAGCAGCCAAGGGGGGACAACAAACTATGGCTACACCTTC